This entry is about one T cell receptor (beta chain). Antigen unknown. These data originate in a study of CD8+ T cells in alopecia areata. Broader study findings: Although TCR sharing was seen in mice, sharing across patients was less clear, possibly for HLA-related reasons.

Germline V gene sequence: CDR1 PRHDT, CDR2 FYEKMQ (reference sequence). With 8 bases removed from V and 0 bases from J, the gap between germline ends came to 14 bases. The CDR3 is made up of 15 amino acids. As the sequencing template, cDNA was produced by extracting RNA and reverse transcribing it. Assay used: immunoSEQ multiplex PCR; TCRdb lists only in-frame clones, some missing. The sample contains about 160,000 clones, 85% to 90% of which appear only once. This receptor was obtained from a human donor with alopecia areata. This chain uses TRBV13 with TRBJ2-1; possibly TRBD1 or TRBD2 for D (5 bases each). The specimen was CD8+ T cells sorted from blood, collected at week 0. CDR3: CASWPGPSSYNEQFF. In DNA, the CDR3 is TGTGCCAGCTGGCCGGGACCGAGCTCCTACAATGAGCAGTTCTTC.